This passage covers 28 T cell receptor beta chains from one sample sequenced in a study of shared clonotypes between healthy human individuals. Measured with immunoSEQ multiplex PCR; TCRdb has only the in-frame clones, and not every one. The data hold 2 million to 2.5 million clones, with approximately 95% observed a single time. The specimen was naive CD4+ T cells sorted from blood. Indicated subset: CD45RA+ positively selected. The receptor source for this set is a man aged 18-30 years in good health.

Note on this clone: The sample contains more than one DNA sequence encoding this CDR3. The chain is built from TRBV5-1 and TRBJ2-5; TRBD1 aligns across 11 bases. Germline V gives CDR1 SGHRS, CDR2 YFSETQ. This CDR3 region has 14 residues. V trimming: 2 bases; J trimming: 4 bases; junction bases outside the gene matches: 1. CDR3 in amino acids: CASSFGQGAETQYF. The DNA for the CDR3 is TGCGCCAGCAGCTTTGGACAGGGGGCAGAGACCCAGTACTTC.

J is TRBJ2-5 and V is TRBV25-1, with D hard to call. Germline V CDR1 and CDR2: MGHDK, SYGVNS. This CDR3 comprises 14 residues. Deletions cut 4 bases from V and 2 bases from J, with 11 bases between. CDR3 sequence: CASSGALSQETQYF. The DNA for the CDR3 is TGTGCCAGCAGTGGGGCCCTCTCTCAAGAGACCCAGTACTTC.

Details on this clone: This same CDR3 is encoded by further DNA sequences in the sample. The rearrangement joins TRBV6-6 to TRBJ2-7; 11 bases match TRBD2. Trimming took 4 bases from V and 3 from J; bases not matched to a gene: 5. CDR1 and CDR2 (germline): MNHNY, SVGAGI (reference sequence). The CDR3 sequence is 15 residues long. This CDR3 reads CASSSPGLADYEQYF. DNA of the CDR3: TGTGCCAGCAGTTCCCCGGGACTAGCGGACTACGAGCAGTACTTC.

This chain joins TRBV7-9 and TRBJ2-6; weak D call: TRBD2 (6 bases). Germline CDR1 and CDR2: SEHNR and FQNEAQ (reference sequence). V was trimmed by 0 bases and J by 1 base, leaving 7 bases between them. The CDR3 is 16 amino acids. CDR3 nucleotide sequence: TGTGCCAGCAGCTTAGCGCGGGGATCTGGGGCCAACGTCCTGACTTTC. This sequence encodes CASSLARGSGANVLTF.

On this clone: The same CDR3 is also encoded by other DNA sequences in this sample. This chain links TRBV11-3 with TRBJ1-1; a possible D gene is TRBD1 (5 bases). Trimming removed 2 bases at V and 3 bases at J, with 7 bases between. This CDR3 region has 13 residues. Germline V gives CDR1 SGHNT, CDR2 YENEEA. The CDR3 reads CASSLQGDTEAFF. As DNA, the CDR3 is TGTGCCAGCAGCTTACAGGGCGACACTGAAGCTTTCTTT.

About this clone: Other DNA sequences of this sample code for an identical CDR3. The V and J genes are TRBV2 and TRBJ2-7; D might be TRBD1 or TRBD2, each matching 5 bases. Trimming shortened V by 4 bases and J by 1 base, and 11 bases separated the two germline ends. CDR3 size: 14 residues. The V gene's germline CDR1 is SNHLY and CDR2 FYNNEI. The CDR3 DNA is TGTGCCAGCAGTGGTGGGACGGGTTCCTACGAGCAGTACTTC. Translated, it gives CASSGGTGSYEQYF. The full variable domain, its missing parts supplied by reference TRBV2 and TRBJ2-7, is EPEVTQTPSHQVTQMGQEVILRCVPISNHLYFYWYRQILGQKVEFLVSFYNNEISEKSEIFDDQFSVERPDGSNFTLKIRSTKLEDSAMYFCASSGGTGSYEQYFGPGTRLTVT.

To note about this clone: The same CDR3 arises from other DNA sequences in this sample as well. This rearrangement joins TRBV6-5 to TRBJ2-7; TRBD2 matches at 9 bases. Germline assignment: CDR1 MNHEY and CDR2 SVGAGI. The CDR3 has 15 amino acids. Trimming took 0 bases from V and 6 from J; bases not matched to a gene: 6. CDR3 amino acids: CASSYSAGGPGEQYF. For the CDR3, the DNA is TGTGCCAGCAGTTACTCGGCGGGAGGGCCGGGCGAGCAGTACTTC.

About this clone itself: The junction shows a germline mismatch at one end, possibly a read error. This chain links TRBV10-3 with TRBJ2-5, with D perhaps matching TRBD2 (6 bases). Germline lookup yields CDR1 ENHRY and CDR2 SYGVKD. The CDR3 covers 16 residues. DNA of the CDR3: TGTGCCATCAGTGAGGGTTCGGTTATCGGGGGTGGGCCCAGGGACTTC. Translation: CAISEGSVIGGGPRDF.

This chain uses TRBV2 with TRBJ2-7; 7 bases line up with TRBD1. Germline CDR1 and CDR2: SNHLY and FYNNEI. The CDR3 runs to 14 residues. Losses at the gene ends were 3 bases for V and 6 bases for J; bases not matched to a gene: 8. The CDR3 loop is CASSDLTTGVEQYF. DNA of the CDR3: TGTGCCAGCAGTGACTTGACAACAGGGGTCGAGCAGTACTTC.

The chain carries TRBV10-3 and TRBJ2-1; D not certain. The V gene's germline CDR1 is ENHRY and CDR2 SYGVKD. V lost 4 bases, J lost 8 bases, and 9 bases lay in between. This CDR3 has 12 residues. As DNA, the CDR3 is TGTGCCATCAGTGGGGCAGACTATGAGCAGTTCTTC. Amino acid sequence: CAISGADYEQFF.

The CDR3 sequence: CASSSTGDNEQFF. In DNA form, the CDR3 reads TGCGCCAGCAGCTCGACAGGGGACAATGAGCAGTTCTTC. The chain recombines TRBV5-1 with TRBJ2-1; 8 bases fit TRBD1. V trimming: 3 bases; J trimming: 5 bases; junction bases outside the gene matches: 1. This CDR3 contains 13 residues. Germline V gene data show CDR1 as SGHRS and CDR2 as YFSETQ.

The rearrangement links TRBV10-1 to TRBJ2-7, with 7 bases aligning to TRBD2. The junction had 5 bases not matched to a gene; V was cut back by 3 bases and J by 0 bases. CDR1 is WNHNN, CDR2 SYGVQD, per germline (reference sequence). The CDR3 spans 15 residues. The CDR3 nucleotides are TGCGCCAGCAGTGATGGTAGCGGGTCCTCCTACGAGCAGTACTTC. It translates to CASSDGSGSSYEQYF.

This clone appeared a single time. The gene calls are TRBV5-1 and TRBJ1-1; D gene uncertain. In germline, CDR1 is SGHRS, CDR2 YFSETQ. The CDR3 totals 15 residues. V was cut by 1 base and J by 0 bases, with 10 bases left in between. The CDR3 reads CASSLFTDMNTEAFF. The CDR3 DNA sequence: TGCGCCAGCAGCTTGTTTACAGATATGAACACTGAAGCTTTCTTT.

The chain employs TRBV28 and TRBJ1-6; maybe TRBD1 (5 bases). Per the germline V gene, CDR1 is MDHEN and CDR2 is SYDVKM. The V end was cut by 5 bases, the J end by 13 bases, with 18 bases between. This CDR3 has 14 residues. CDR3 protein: CASSPTGTVIPLHF. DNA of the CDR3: TGTGCCAGCAGTCCTACCGGGACGGTGATTCCCCTCCACTTT. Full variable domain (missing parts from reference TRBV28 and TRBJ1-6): DVKVTQSSRYLVKRTGEKVFLECVQDMDHENMFWYRQDPGLGLRLIYFSYDVKMKEKGDIPEGYSVSREKKERFSLILESASTNQTSMYLCASSPTGTVIPLHFGNGTRLTVT.

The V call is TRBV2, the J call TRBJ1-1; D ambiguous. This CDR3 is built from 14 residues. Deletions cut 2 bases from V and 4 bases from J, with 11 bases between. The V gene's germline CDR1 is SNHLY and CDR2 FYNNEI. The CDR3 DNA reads TGTGCCAGCAGTGAATCTGGCGGGCGCACTGAAGCTTTCTTT. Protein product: CASSESGGRTEAFF. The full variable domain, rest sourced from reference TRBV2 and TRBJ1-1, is EPEVTQTPSHQVTQMGQEVILRCVPISNHLYFYWYRQILGQKVEFLVSFYNNEISEKSEIFDDQFSVERPDGSNFTLKIRSTKLEDSAMYFCASSESGGRTEAFFGQGTRLTVV.

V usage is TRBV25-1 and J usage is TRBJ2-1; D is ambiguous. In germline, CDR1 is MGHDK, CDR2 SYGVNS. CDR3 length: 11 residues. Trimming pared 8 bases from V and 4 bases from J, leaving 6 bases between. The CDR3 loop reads CASPQYNEQFF. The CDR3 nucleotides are TGTGCCAGCCCTCAGTACAATGAGCAGTTCTTC.

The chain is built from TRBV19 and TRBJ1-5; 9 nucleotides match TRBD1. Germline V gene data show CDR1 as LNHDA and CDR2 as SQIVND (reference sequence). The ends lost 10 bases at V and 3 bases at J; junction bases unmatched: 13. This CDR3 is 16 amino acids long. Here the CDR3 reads CATRDRDQGYNQPQHF. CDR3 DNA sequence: TGTGCCACTCGGGACAGGGATCAAGGTTACAATCAGCCCCAGCATTTT.

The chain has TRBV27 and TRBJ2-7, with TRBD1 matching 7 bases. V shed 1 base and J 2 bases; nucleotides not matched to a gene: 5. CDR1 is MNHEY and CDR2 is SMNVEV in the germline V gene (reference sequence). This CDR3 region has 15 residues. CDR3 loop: CASSLYRGSTYEQYF. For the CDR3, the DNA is TGTGCCAGCAGTTTATACAGGGGCTCAACCTACGAGCAGTACTTC.

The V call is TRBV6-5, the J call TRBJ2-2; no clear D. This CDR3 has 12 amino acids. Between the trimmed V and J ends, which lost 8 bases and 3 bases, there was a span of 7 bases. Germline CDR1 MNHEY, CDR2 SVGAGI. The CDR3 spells CASRTYTGELFF. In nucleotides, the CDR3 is TGTGCCAGCCGGACCTACACCGGGGAGCTGTTTTTT.

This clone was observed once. The CDR3 DNA reads TGTGCCAGCAGCTTGGGCTGGACAGTCTACGAGCAGTACTTC. Amino acids: CASSLGWTVYEQYF. V and J are TRBV5-6 and TRBJ2-7, with a tentative D call TRBD1 (6 bases). Germline CDR1 SGHDT, CDR2 YYEEEE. V was trimmed by 0 bases and J by 3 bases, leaving 10 bases between them. The CDR3 extends over 14 amino acids. Using reference TRBV5-6 and TRBJ2-7 for the parts outside the CDR3, the full variable domain is DAGVTQSPTHLIKTRGQQVTLRCSPKSGHDTVSWYQQALGQGPQFIFQYYEEEERQRGNFPDRFSGHQFPNYSSELNVNALLLGDSALYLCASSLGWTVYEQYFGPGTRLTVT.

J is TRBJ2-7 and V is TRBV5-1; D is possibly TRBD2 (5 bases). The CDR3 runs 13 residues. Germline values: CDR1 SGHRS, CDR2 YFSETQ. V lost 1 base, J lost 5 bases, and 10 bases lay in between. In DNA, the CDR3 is TGCGCCAGCAGCTTGATTTCGGAGGACGAGCAGTACTTC. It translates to CASSLISEDEQYF.

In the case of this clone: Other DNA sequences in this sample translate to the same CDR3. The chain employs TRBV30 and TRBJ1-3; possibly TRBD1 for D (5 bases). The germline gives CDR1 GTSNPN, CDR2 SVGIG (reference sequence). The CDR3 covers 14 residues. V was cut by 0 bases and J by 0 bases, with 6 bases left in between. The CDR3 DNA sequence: TGTGCCTGGAGTGTAAGGGGCTCTGGAAACACCATATATTTT. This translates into CAWSVRGSGNTIYF.

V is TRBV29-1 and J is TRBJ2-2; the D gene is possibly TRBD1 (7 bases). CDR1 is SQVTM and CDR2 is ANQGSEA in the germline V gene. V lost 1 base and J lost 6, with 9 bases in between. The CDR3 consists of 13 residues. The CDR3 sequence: CSVEGRGAGELFF. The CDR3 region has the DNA TGCAGCGTTGAAGGCAGGGGGGCCGGGGAGCTGTTTTTT.

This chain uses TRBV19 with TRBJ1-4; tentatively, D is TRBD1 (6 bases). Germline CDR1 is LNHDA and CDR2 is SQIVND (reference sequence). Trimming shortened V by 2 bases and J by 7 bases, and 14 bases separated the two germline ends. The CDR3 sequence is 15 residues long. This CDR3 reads CASSISSRGSEKLFF. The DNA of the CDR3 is TGTGCCAGTAGTATATCGAGCAGGGGAAGTGAAAAACTGTTTTTT.

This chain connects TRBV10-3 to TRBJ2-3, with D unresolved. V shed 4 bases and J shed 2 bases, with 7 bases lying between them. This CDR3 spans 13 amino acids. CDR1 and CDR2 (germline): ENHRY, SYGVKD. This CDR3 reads CAISVGNTDTQYF. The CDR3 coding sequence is TGTGCCATCAGTGTAGGCAACACAGATACGCAGTATTTT.

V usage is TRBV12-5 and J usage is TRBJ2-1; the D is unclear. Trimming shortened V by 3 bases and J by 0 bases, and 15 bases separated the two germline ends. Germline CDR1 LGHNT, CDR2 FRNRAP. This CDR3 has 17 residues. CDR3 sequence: CASGLRSWAVSYNEQFF. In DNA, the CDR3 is TGTGCTAGTGGTTTAAGGTCTTGGGCAGTCTCCTACAATGAGCAGTTCTTC. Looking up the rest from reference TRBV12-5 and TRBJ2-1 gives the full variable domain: DARVTQTPRHKVTEMGQEVTMRCQPILGHNTVFWYRQTMMQGLELLAYFRNRAPLDDSGMPKDRFSAEMPDATLATLKIQPSEPRDSAVYFCASGLRSWAVSYNEQFFGPGTRLTVL.

The CDR3 DNA sequence: TGTGCCAGCAGTGAAAGGCTCTACGTCCGGACCGGGGAGCTGTTTTTT. Translated, it gives CASSERLYVRTGELFF. This sequence joins TRBV6-1 and TRBJ2-2; no definite D call. This CDR3 spans 16 amino acids. Between the trimmed V and J ends, which lost 2 bases and 5 bases, there was a span of 15 bases. Per germline, CDR1 MNHNS and CDR2 SASEGT.

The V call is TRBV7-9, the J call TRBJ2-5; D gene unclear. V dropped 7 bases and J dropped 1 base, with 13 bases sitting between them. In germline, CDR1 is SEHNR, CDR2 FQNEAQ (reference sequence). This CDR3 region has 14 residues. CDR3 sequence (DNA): TGTGCCAGCACACCTTTTGGGATCCAAGAGACCCAGTACTTC. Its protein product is CASTPFGIQETQYF.